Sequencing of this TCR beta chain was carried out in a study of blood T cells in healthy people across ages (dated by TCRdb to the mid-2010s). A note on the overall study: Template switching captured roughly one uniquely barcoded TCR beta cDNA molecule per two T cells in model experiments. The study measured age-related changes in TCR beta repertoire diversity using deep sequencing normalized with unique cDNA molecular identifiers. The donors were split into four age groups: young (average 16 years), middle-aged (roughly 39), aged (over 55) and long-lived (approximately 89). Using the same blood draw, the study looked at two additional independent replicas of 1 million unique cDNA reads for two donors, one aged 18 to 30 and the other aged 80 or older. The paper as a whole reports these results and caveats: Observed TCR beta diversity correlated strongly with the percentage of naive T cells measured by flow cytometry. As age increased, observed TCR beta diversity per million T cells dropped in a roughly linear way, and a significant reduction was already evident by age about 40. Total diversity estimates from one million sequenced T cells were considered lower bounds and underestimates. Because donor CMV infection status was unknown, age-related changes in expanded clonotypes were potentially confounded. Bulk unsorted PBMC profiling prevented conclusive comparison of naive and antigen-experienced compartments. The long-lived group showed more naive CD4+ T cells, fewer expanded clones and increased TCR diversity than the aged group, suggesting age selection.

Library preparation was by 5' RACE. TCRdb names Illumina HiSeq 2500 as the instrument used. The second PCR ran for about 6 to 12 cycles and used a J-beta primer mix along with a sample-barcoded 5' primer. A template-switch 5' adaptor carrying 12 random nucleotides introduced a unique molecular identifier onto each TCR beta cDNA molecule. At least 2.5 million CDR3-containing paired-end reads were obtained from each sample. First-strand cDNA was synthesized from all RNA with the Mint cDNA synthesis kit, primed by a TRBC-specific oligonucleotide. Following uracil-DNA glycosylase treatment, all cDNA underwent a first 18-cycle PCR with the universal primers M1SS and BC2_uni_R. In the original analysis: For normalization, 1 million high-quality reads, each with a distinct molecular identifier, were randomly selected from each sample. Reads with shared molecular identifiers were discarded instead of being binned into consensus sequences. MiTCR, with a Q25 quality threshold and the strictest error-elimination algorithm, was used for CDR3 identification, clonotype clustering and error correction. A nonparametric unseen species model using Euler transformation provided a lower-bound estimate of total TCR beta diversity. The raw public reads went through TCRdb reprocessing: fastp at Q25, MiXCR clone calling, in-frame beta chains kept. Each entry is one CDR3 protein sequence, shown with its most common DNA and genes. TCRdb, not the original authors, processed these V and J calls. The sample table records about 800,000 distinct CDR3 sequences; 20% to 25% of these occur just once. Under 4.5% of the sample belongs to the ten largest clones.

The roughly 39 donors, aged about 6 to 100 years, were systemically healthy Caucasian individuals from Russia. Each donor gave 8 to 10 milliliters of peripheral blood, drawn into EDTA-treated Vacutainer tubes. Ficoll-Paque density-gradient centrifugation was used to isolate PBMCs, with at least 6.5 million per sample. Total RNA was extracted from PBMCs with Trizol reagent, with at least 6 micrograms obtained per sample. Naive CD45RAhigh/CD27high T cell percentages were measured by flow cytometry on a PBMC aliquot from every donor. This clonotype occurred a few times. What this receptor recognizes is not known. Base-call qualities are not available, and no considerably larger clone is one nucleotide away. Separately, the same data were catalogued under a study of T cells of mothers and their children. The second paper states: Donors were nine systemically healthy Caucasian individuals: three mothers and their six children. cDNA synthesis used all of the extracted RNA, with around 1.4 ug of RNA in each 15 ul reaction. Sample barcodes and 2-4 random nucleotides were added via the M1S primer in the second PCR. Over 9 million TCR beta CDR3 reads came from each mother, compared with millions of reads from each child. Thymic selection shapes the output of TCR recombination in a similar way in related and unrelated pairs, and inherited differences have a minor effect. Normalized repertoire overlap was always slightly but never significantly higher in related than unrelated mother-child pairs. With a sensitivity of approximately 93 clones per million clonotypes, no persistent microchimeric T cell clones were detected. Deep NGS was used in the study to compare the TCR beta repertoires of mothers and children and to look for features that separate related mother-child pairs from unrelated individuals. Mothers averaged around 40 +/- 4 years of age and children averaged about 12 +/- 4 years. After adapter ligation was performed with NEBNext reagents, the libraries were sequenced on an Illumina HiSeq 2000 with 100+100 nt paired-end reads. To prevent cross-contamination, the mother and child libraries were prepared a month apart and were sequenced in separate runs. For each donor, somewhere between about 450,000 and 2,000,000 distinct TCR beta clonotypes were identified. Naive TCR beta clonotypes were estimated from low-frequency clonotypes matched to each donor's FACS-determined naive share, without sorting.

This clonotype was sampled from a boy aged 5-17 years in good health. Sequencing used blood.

The CDR3 reads as follows: CSADRQGTYEQYF. The base sequence is TGCAGTGCTGATCGACAGGGAACCTACGAGCAGTACTTC. The chain was built from TRBV20-1 and TRBJ2-7, with 7 bases in between that match TRBD1. Clipping removes 5 bases from V and 2 bases from J, with 6 as the unmatched junction base count. The germline V gene (reference sequence) supplies CDR1 DFQATT and CDR2 SNEGSKA. Reading from cysteine to phenylalanine, the CDR3 counts 13 amino acids. Solely the CDR3 DNA is kept, with 39 bases framed from the first base.